The 25 T cell receptor beta chains listed next were all sequenced from one sample in a study of CD8 T cells in Susac syndrome. RNA in amounts of about 0.45 to 1 ug was reverse transcribed with random hexamers. From the immunoSEQ multiplex PCR reads, TCRdb called clonotypes with MiXCR, one entry per CDR3 protein. The data show about 430,000 distinct CDR3 sequences, more than 80% seen once. Material: CD8+ T cells from PBMCs. The source is a human donor with multiple sclerosis.

The V gene is TRBV27, the J gene TRBJ2-3, with D unresolved. Between the trimmed V and J ends, which lost 7 bases and 0 bases, there was a span of 17 bases. Germline values: CDR1 MNHEY, CDR2 SMNVEV (reference sequence). The length of the CDR3 is 16 residues. Here the CDR3 DNA reads TGTGCCAGCACATTAACGGGCGGCCTCAGCACAGATACGCAGTATTTT. Its protein product is CASTLTGGLSTDTQYF.

This sequence joins TRBV10-3 and TRBJ2-7, with TRBD1 identical over 7 bases. The trim removed 8 bases at V and 5 bases at J, leaving 9 bases unmatched. Germline values: CDR1 ENHRY, CDR2 SYGVKD. The CDR3 loop spans 13 amino acids. The CDR3 loop reads CAIGAGGLDEQYF. The CDR3 DNA follows: TGTGCCATCGGGGCAGGGGGTCTCGACGAGCAGTACTTC.

This sequence joins TRBV4-1 and TRBJ2-3; 8 nucleotides match TRBD2. J gave up 4 bases and V 1 base, and 4 bases lay outside the gene matches. Germline V gives CDR1 MGHRA, CDR2 YSYEKL. The CDR3 consists of 15 residues. The CDR3 protein is CASSQGLASADTQYF. CDR3 bases: TGCGCCAGCAGCCAAGGACTAGCGAGCGCAGATACGCAGTATTTT.

V is TRBV5-4 and J is TRBJ1-1; D gene uncertain. Between the trimmed V and J ends, which lost 3 bases and 2 bases, there was a span of 20 bases. CDR3 length: 17 residues. Germline V gene sequence: CDR1 SGHNT, CDR2 YYREEE (reference sequence). The CDR3 bases are TGTGCCAGCAGCTCCCTGGCAGGCCCCGGAGTAAACACTGAAGCTTTCTTT. Encoded protein: CASSSLAGPGVNTEAFF. Drawing the rest from reference TRBV5-4 and TRBJ1-1, the complete variable domain is ETGVTQSPTHLIKTRGQQVTLRCSSQSGHNTVSWYQQALGQGPQFIFQYYREEENGRGNFPPRFSGLQFPNYSSELNVNALELDDSALYLCASSSLAGPGVNTEAFFGQGTRLTVV.

This sequence joins TRBV4-1 and TRBJ2-7; D assignment may be TRBD1 or TRBD2 (5 bases each). V shed 0 bases and J shed 11 bases, with 17 bases lying between them. This CDR3 is 14 amino acids long. CDR1 and CDR2 (germline): MGHRA, YSYEKL. The CDR3, as DNA: TGCGCCAGCAGCCAAGATCCGGGACCTAAGGGAAAGTACTTC. This gives the protein CASSQDPGPKGKYF.

The CDR3: CRIQFGQGEENYGYTF. The CDR3 region has the DNA TGCAGGATCCAGTTTGGACAGGGGGAGGAAAACTATGGCTACACCTTC. The chain carries TRBV29-1 and TRBJ1-2; 10 nucleotides match TRBD1. The germline gives CDR1 SQVTM, CDR2 ANQGSEA. The CDR3 is 16 residues long.

This chain connects TRBV12-3 or TRBV12-4 to TRBJ2-3; D gene ambiguous. The CDR3 runs to 14 residues. V was cut by 5 bases and J by 2 bases, with 11 bases left in between. The CDR3 is CASSPWTHTDTQYF. The CDR3 DNA is TGTGCCAGCAGTCCCTGGACCCACACAGATACGCAGTATTTT.

V and J are TRBV23-1 and TRBJ1-1, with TRBD1 as a possible D gene (6 bases). TRBV23-1 counts as an open reading frame of uncertain function. The CDR3 consists of 16 residues. Trimming left V 0 bases short and J 1 base short, with 12 bases between. The CDR3 DNA sequence: TGCGCCAGCAGTCAATCCGCCGGGGGACAGAACACTGAAGCTTTCTTT. Protein product: CASSQSAGGQNTEAFF.

The rearrangement links TRBV4-1 to TRBJ2-6; 7 bases are a match to TRBD1. The germline gives CDR1 MGHRA, CDR2 YSYEKL. V was clipped by 0 bases and J by 0 bases; unmatched bases: 17. The CDR3 is 22 amino acids. The chain's CDR3 is CASSQDIMVRGSLSSGANVLTF. In DNA form, the CDR3 reads TGCGCCAGCAGCCAAGATATTATGGTCAGGGGGAGCCTAAGCTCTGGGGCCAACGTCCTGACTTTC.

The rearrangement links TRBV14 to TRBJ2-1, with D perhaps matching TRBD1 (6 bases). Trimming left V 0 bases short and J 1 base short, with 13 bases between. Germline V gene sequence: CDR1 SGHDN, CDR2 FVKESK. The CDR3 runs 17 residues. CDR3 sequence: CASSQDRAGVSYNEQFF. The CDR3 DNA sequence: TGTGCCAGCAGCCAAGATCGGGCAGGGGTGTCCTACAATGAGCAGTTCTTC.

The chain couples TRBV20-1 to TRBJ2-3, with D tentatively TRBD2 (7 bases). Trimming took 1 base from V and 0 from J, leaving 11 bases between them. There are 15 residues in the CDR3. CDR1 and CDR2 from the germline V gene are DFQATT and SNEGSKA (reference sequence). The CDR3 here is CSARGRGLSTDTQYF. The CDR3 DNA reads TGCAGTGCTAGAGGGCGGGGGCTTAGCACAGATACGCAGTATTTT.

J is TRBJ1-5 and V is TRBV19, with a possible D match to TRBD1 (6 bases). The CDR3 spans 14 residues. Trimming shortened V by 7 bases and J by 2 bases, and 12 bases separated the two germline ends. Germline values: CDR1 LNHDA, CDR2 SQIVND (reference sequence). CDR3 amino acids: CASKQEGGNQPQHF. The CDR3 DNA reads as TGTGCCAGTAAGCAGGAGGGGGGCAATCAGCCCCAGCATTTT.

The J gene is TRBJ2-6, the V gene TRBV29-1; 10 positions match TRBD1. The trim removed 0 bases at V and 2 bases at J, leaving 1 base unmatched. Germline CDR1 SQVTM, CDR2 ANQGSEA. This CDR3 region has 16 residues. CDR3 region: CSVEEDRGPGANVLTF. The CDR3 DNA reads as TGCAGCGTTGAAGAAGACAGGGGGCCTGGGGCCAACGTCCTGACTTTC.

The chain carries TRBV28 and TRBJ2-7; D is unclear. CDR1 is MDHEN and CDR2 is SYDVKM in the germline V gene. CDR3 length: 13 amino acids. Trimming pared 3 bases from V and 3 bases from J, leaving 9 bases between. The CDR3 sequence: CASSFTDGYEQYF. The CDR3 bases are TGTGCCAGCAGTTTTACGGACGGCTACGAGCAGTACTTC.

In its sample, this clonotype was seen once. The chain recombines TRBV20-1 with TRBJ1-5, with 9 bases identical to TRBD1. Germline values: CDR1 DFQATT, CDR2 SNEGSKA (reference sequence). After removal of 5 bases from V and 3 bases from J, the junction contained 8 bases not matched to a gene. The CDR3 covers 15 residues. The CDR3 nucleotides are TGCAGTGCTGTCCGGGACAGGGCGGCCAATCAGCCCCAGCATTTT. Translating gives CSAVRDRAANQPQHF.

This clonotype was recorded only once. At one end the junction does not follow the germline gene, possibly because of a read error. This chain connects TRBV12-3 or TRBV12-4 to TRBJ2-1; no clear D. This CDR3 is 13 amino acids long. Written as DNA, the CDR3 is TGTGCCAGCAGTTTTTTCTTGCAGGAGCCGTCACGCTTC. This codes for CASSFFLQEPSRF.

The chain links TRBV12-5 to TRBJ1-5; TRBD1 is a possible D gene (6 bases). Germline-derived CDR1 and CDR2 are LGHNT and FRNRAP. V dropped 2 bases and J dropped 3 bases, with 17 bases sitting between them. This CDR3 spans 17 amino acids. The CDR3 DNA is TGTGCTAGTGGTTTGTGGACAGCCCGCACCGACAATCAGCCCCAGCATTTT. This translates into CASGLWTARTDNQPQHF.

The chain joins TRBV6-5 to TRBJ1-2; 7 nucleotides match TRBD1. The CDR3 runs to 15 residues. With 1 base clipped from V and 6 bases from J, the junction kept 8 bases outside the gene matches. Germline V gene lookup returns CDR1 MNHEY and CDR2 SVGAGI. The DNA of the CDR3 is TGTGCCAGCAGTTACTTAGGGCAGGGGGTCGATGGCTACACCTTC. Translating it yields CASSYLGQGVDGYTF.

J is TRBJ2-5 and V is TRBV4-2, with TRBD2 identical over 10 bases. Germline CDR1 LGHNA, CDR2 YNFKEQ. After removal of 0 bases from V and 4 bases from J, the junction contained 11 bases not matched to a gene. CDR3 size: 18 residues. In DNA form, the CDR3 reads TGTGCCAGCAGCCAAGATCGCCTCAGCGGGGGGGCGTTAGAGACCCAGTACTTC. It translates to CASSQDRLSGGALETQYF.

This clonotype appeared once. The chain joins TRBV7-9 to TRBJ2-5; no definite D call. Trimming stripped 3 bases from V and 5 bases from J, with 19 bases between. CDR1 and CDR2 (germline): SEHNR, FQNEAQ (reference sequence). The CDR3 consists of 16 residues. The CDR3 spells CASSFLSSNSWETQYF. The DNA of the CDR3 is TGTGCCAGCAGCTTTCTGTCATCTAATTCCTGGGAGACCCAGTACTTC.

The chain carries TRBV5-1 and TRBJ2-2; perhaps TRBD1 as D (7 bases). V was shortened by 4 bases and J by 4 bases, with 17 bases between the two germline ends. This CDR3 spans 16 amino acids. The germline CDR1 and CDR2 sequences are SGHRS and YFSETQ. CDR3 region: CASSPGDSIFTGELFF. CDR3 in DNA: TGCGCCAGCAGCCCGGGGGACAGCATTTTCACCGGGGAGCTGTTTTTT.

The CDR3 nucleotides are TGCGCCAGCAGCCAACTTCGGGGGGGCGGCGAAAAACTGTTTTTT. Its protein product is CASSQLRGGGEKLFF. The chain carries TRBV4-1 and TRBJ1-4; weak D call: TRBD1 (6 bases). V was clipped by 2 bases and J by 8 bases, with 15 bases between them. CDR3 size: 15 residues. Germline lookup yields CDR1 MGHRA and CDR2 YSYEKL.

This clonotype appeared a single time. The chain couples TRBV28 to TRBJ2-3; D gene uncertain. CDR1 is MDHEN, CDR2 SYDVKM, per germline. Trimming cost V 2 bases and J 0 bases, with 9 bases left between them. CDR3 size: 15 residues. DNA for the CDR3: TGTGCCAGCAGTTTAGTATTTACTAGCACAGATACGCAGTATTTT. Translation: CASSLVFTSTDTQYF.

This clonotype has a handful of counts. V usage is TRBV3-1 and J usage is TRBJ2-7, with 8 bases lining up with TRBD1. V shed 4 bases and J 3 bases; nucleotides not matched to a gene: 2. The CDR3 has 13 residues. Germline values: CDR1 LGHDT, CDR2 YNNKEL (reference sequence). In DNA form, the CDR3 reads TGTGCCAGCAGCCCCGACAGGGGCTACGAGCAGTACTTC. Its protein product is CASSPDRGYEQYF.

V is TRBV4-1 and J is TRBJ2-6; no clear D. The V end was cut by 4 bases, the J end by 0 bases, with 13 bases between. CDR1 and CDR2 (germline): MGHRA, YSYEKL. The CDR3 has 17 amino acids. The CDR3 nucleotides are TGCGCCAGCAGCCCCTACCCGACGAACTCTGGGGCCAACGTCCTGACTTTC. Protein sequence: CASSPYPTNSGANVLTF.